This T cell receptor (beta chain) was sequenced in a study of T cell clonality in common variable immunodeficiency (dated by TCRdb to about 2015). V trim: 8 bases; J trim: 6 bases; unmatched bases: 12. Reading the germline V gene (reference sequence) gives CDR1 GTSNPN and CDR2 SVGIG. The CDR3 contains 15 residues, cysteine and phenylalanine counted. The 36 bases shown cover part of the CDR3, and their frame starts at base 1. CVID samples and control samples contributed equivalent amounts of genomic DNA as sequencing input. For every sample, a 60 bp segment covering the rearranged TCRbeta CDR3 region was amplified and then sequenced. The immunoSEQ assay, a bias-corrected multiplex PCR combined with high-throughput sequencing, was used for TCRbeta amplification. The original pipeline was this. Every unique nucleotide sequence counted as a clone and was annotated with V, D and J genes, copy number and frequency. Sequences were labeled productive if in frame, and non-productive if out of frame or containing stop codons. As previously described, clonality was calculated on the basis of Shannon's entropy. Mean CDR3 Kyte-Doolittle hydropathy was derived from the predicted amino acid sequences of productive clones. Scaled V gene usage was hierarchically clustered using Manhattan distance and complete linkage with the R hclust function. Clone sharing by CDR3 amino acid sequence was assessed by resampling 12 repertoires per group over 100 rounds. Repertoires were searched for approximately 70 published EBV-specific and a few hundred published CMV-specific TCRbeta sequences. A couple of CVID samples that yielded fewer than 10,000 sequences were excluded from the analysis, so 35 to 50 CVID repertoires were retained. This immuneACCESS table, as held by TCRdb, lists in-frame sequences with V and J called but not all clones. Of the missing ones, under half trace to an unresolved V gene in checked studies; the others have no known cause. D and trimming come from the DNA, and the V and J calls and clone size come from that table. Listed for this sample are some 50,000 clones, none observed only a single time. About 2% of the sample is in the top ten clones.

Predominantly Caucasian heritage was noted among both the CVID patients and the healthy controls. Heparinized peripheral whole blood samples of about 4.5 to 9 ml were obtained from each donor. Genomic DNA from adults with common variable immune deficiency (CVID) and from healthy adult controls was used to sequence TCRbeta CDR3 repertoires. A total of about 22 healthy adult volunteers (around 12 female and 10 or so male; age range roughly 23 to 75 years, mean age about 33) were included in the control group. To isolate peripheral blood mononuclear cells, diluted blood was subjected to density centrifugation over Hypaque 1077 or Ficoll-Paque. Genomic DNA was extracted from unsorted mononuclear cells by Qiagen column purification or by a centrifugation-based method. This clone came up many times. The antigen it recognizes is unknown. The read falls 3 residues short of the CDR3 end, and the missing part is taken from the germline J gene.

The study at large found these results: According to the authors, figuring out what caused the increased clonality in CVID would require sequencing the repertoires of T cell subpopulations. Correlations between repertoire features and clinical complications were limited by patient heterogeneity within the CVID cohort. Healthy controls shared more TCRbeta clones with each other than CVID subjects shared among themselves (p < 0.0001). CVID TCRbeta sequences were reported to have fewer deletions and N-nucleotide insertions and to lack highly modified clones with 13 or more V deletions. TCRbeta clonality was higher in CVID subjects than in healthy controls (t-test p = 0.018), and the increase was most characteristic of about a third of subjects. Despite equal DNA input, controls averaged around 82,000 unique sequences per sample versus about 32,000 in CVID samples.

This TCR was recovered from a person aged 18-70 years in good health. Material for sequencing was peripheral blood mononuclear cells. The receptor chain draws on TRBV30 and TRBJ2-2; 10 middle bases align to TRBD2. CDR3 DNA, as far as it was read: TGTGCCATGGGGCCTAGCGGGAGTGTGGCCGGGGAG. Translated, this gives CAMGPSGSVAGE. The complete CDR3 reads CAMGPSGSVAGELFF.